The T cell receptor (beta chain) under discussion was sequenced for a study of T cell repertoires in cytomegalovirus infection. The wider study: TCR beta signatures that were public indicated CMV infection and matching HLA type. Study-level points and caveats: The cumulative frequency of public TCR beta families identified carriers of CMV plus the relevant HLA. Clonotype analysis showed dominance of the ex vivo response by HLA-C-restricted CMV-specific TCR beta clonotypes.

TCRdb independently ran MiXCR on the reads; one entry per CDR3 protein. The sample has about 740,000 distinct CDR3 sequences, 35% to 40% seen once. Trimming cost V 5 bases and J 4 bases, with 17 bases left between them. Germline CDR1 DFQATT, CDR2 SNEGSKA (reference sequence). CDR3 length: 14 residues. This clonotype was observed a handful of times. Its target is not known. Sequencing was done on a sample of PBMCs. This chain joins TRBV20-1 and TRBJ1-1; no clear D. This receptor was identified in a human donor in good health (CMV status not recorded). Some clones in this sample may be carry-over from other donors' samples. The CDR3 is CSAGSSTRSTEAFF. CDR3 sequence (DNA): TGCAGTGCTGGCTCCTCTACTAGATCCACTGAAGCTTTCTTT.